The rows below give T cell receptor beta chains drawn from one sample of a study of blood T cell repertoires in COVID-19. Profiled with immunoSEQ multiplex PCR; TCRdb holds only in-frame clones, not every one. The sample comprises 220,000 or so clones, just under 85% of which are singletons, and approximately 1.3% rests with the top ten. Input material: PBMCs or T cells enriched from blood (not recorded which). These receptors were obtained from a middle-aged woman with acute COVID-19. CDR3s include the opening cysteine and the closing phenylalanine or tryptophan. D genes are given only for firm matches. Clone size is not always given. Where it is, it says once, few, many or a class for expanded clones.

d_gene: .; j_gene: TRBJ1-1; abundance: few; v_gene: TRBV27; CDR3nt: TGTGCCAGCAGTTTACGTTCAGGGGCCACTGAAGCTTTCTTT; CDR3aa: CASSLRSGATEAFF
d_gene: .; j_gene: TRBJ1-5; abundance: .; v_gene: TRBV6-1; CDR3nt: TGTGCCAGCAGTGAGATAGGTCTTTCCGGGAATCAGCCCCAGCATTTT; CDR3aa: CASSEIGLSGNQPQHF
d_gene: .; j_gene: TRBJ1-2; abundance: .; v_gene: TRBV28; CDR3nt: TGTGCCAGCAGTTTCGGTTTCTATGGCTACACCTTC; CDR3aa: CASSFGFYGYTF
d_gene: TRBD1; j_gene: TRBJ2-1; abundance: .; v_gene: TRBV7-9; CDR3nt: TGTGCCAGCAACCTTGGTCTGGGCGGGGACAGGGTTCGACGGGAGCAGTTCTTC; CDR3aa: CASNLGLGGDRVRREQFF
d_gene: TRBD2; j_gene: TRBJ2-1; abundance: .; v_gene: TRBV4-1; CDR3nt: TGCGCCAGCAGCCAAGCACTATCCGGGACTAGCGGGAGGGCCCTCTACAATGAGCAGTTCTTC; CDR3aa: CASSQALSGTSGRALYNEQFF
d_gene: TRBD1; j_gene: TRBJ1-2; abundance: .; v_gene: TRBV9; CDR3nt: TGTGCCAGCAGCCCGGGGACAGCGAACTATGGCTACACCTTC; CDR3aa: CASSPGTANYGYTF
d_gene: TRBD2; j_gene: TRBJ2-2; abundance: .; v_gene: TRBV7-6; CDR3nt: TGTGCCAGCAGCTTACTCCCATCTAGCGGGACCACCGGGGAGCTGTTTTTT; CDR3aa: CASSLLPSSGTTGELFF
d_gene: TRBD2; j_gene: TRBJ2-2; abundance: .; v_gene: TRBV19; CDR3nt: TGTGCCAGTAGTTCGCCCGGACTAGGGGCCGGGGAGCTGTTTTTT; CDR3aa: CASSSPGLGAGELFF
d_gene: TRBD1; j_gene: TRBJ1-3; abundance: .; v_gene: TRBV4-2; CDR3nt: TGTGCCAGCAGCCAATCCGGGACAGACTCTGGAAACACCATATATTTT; CDR3aa: CASSQSGTDSGNTIYF
d_gene: TRBD2; j_gene: TRBJ2-7; abundance: .; v_gene: TRBV2; CDR3nt: TGTGCCAGTCACCCTCGGGACTATGGGTACGAGCAGTACTTC; CDR3aa: CASHPRDYGYEQYF
d_gene: .; j_gene: TRBJ1-1; abundance: .; v_gene: TRBV5-1; CDR3nt: TGCGCCAGCAGCTTGTCTCCGGGTAGGACTGAAGCTTTCTTT; CDR3aa: CASSLSPGRTEAFF
d_gene: TRBD1; j_gene: TRBJ2-3; abundance: .; v_gene: TRBV5-4; CDR3nt: TGTGCCAGCAGCCCGGACAGGGGGGATAAAGATACGCAGTATTTT; CDR3aa: CASSPDRGDKDTQYF
d_gene: TRBD2; j_gene: TRBJ2-2; abundance: .; v_gene: TRBV14; CDR3nt: TGTGCCAGCAGCCAAAAAAGATCTAGCGGGAACACCGGGGAGCTGTTTTTT; CDR3aa: CASSQKRSSGNTGELFF
d_gene: .; j_gene: TRBJ1-5; abundance: few; v_gene: TRBV5-5; CDR3nt: TGTGCCAGCAGCTCACGGGACACAAATCAGCCCCAGCATTTT; CDR3aa: CASSSRDTNQPQHF
d_gene: .; j_gene: TRBJ2-5; abundance: .; v_gene: TRBV27; CDR3nt: TGTGCCAGCAGTTTACGGCAGGGGGAGACCCAGTACTTC; CDR3aa: CASSLRQGETQYF
d_gene: .; j_gene: TRBJ2-7; abundance: few; v_gene: TRBV15; CDR3nt: TGTGCCACCAGCAGAGATGCTGCCACTCACGAGCAGTACTTC; CDR3aa: CATSRDAATHEQYF
d_gene: TRBD1; j_gene: TRBJ1-4; abundance: .; v_gene: TRBV3-1/TRBV3-2; CDR3nt: TGTGCCAGCAGCCACCGGACAGGGGGGGGTGAAAAACTGTTTTTT; CDR3aa: CASSHRTGGGEKLFF
d_gene: .; j_gene: TRBJ2-1; abundance: .; v_gene: TRBV10-3; CDR3nt: TGTGCCATCAGTGAGTCCCCGGGGAGTACCAATGAGCAGTTCTTC; CDR3aa: CAISESPGSTNEQFF
d_gene: TRBD2; j_gene: TRBJ2-3; abundance: .; v_gene: TRBV19; CDR3nt: TGTGCCAGTAGAGCCCCGGCGGGGGGCCCAGATACGCAGTATTTT; CDR3aa: CASRAPAGGPDTQYF
d_gene: TRBD2; j_gene: TRBJ2-3; abundance: .; v_gene: TRBV11-2; CDR3nt: TGTGCCAGCAGCCGAACCTCCGGGACTAGCGGCGATACGCAGTATTTT; CDR3aa: CASSRTSGTSGDTQYF
d_gene: .; j_gene: TRBJ1-2; abundance: .; v_gene: TRBV4-2; CDR3nt: TGTGCCAGCAGCCAAGATAGAACAGCCTGGAGCTACACCTTC; CDR3aa: CASSQDRTAWSYTF
d_gene: .; j_gene: TRBJ1-2; abundance: .; v_gene: TRBV7-2; CDR3nt: TGTGCCAGCAGCCCGATCAGGGTTGCGGACTATGGCTACACCTTC; CDR3aa: CASSPIRVADYGYTF